What follows are 27 T cell receptor beta chains derived from one specimen sequenced in a study of blood T cell repertoires in COVID-19. Repertoires were generated with immunoSEQ multiplex PCR, while TCRdb's copy carries only in-frame clones and drops some. The sample records roughly 170,000 clones, 84% being singletons. The sequencing sample was made of PBMCs or T cells enriched from blood (not recorded which). The source is a man aged 50-59 years who had recovered from COVID-19.

This chain uses TRBV19 with TRBJ1-1; the match to TRBD1 covers 12 bases. Germline assignment: CDR1 LNHDA and CDR2 SQIVND (reference sequence). With V trimmed by 4 bases and J by 6 bases, 6 bases remained unmatched. CDR3 length equals 15 residues. CDR3 sequence: CASSRRDRGPPEAFF. CDR3 sequence (DNA): TGTGCCAGTAGTAGGAGGGACAGGGGGCCGCCTGAAGCTTTCTTT.

This rearrangement joins TRBV7-3 to TRBJ2-3, with 9 bases that match TRBD2. Germline loops: CDR1 SGHTA, CDR2 FQGTGA. The CDR3 loop spans 14 amino acids. V shed 5 bases and J 4 bases; nucleotides not matched to a gene: 4. The CDR3 DNA reads TGTGCCAGCAGCCCGACTAGCGGTCCAGATACGCAGTATTTT. This translates into CASSPTSGPDTQYF.

The rearrangement joins TRBV6-6 to TRBJ1-5; 9 bases are a match to TRBD1. CDR1 and CDR2 (germline): MNHNY, SVGAGI (reference sequence). There are 15 residues in the CDR3. With 4 bases clipped from V and 10 bases from J, the junction kept 11 bases outside the gene matches. For the CDR3, the DNA is TGTGCCAGCAGTTCCACACAGGGGGCCCAAGACCCCCAGCATTTT. This sequence encodes CASSSTQGAQDPQHF.

V is TRBV7-3 and J is TRBJ2-1; 8 nucleotides align to TRBD2. J was trimmed by 4 bases and V by 8 bases; bases with no gene match: 10. There are 15 residues in the CDR3. Germline V gives CDR1 SGHTA, CDR2 FQGTGA. The CDR3 region is CASGPSGGEYNEQFF. The CDR3 coding sequence is TGTGCCAGCGGCCCTTCCGGGGGGGAATACAATGAGCAGTTCTTC.

The chain carries TRBV5-3 and TRBJ1-1; 12 bases line up with TRBD1. TRBV5-3 belongs to the ORF category, with a function that is uncertain. The V segment lost 3 bases and the J segment 3 bases; nucleotides outside the gene matches: 9. This CDR3 is built from 17 residues. Here the CDR3 DNA reads TGTGCCAGAAGCTCCCGGGACAGGGGGCGATCGGACACTGAAGCTTTCTTT. It translates to CARSSRDRGRSDTEAFF.

V gene TRBV4-2 combines with J gene TRBJ1-1; D unclear. CDR1 and CDR2 (germline): LGHNA, YNFKEQ. CDR3 length equals 16 residues. V lost 7 bases to trimming and J lost 1 base, with 19 bases between them. The CDR3 DNA reads as TGTGCCAGCACCTCTCTTAACGGGGTACGGAACACTGAAGCTTTCTTT. Translating gives CASTSLNGVRNTEAFF.

The V gene is TRBV5-4, the J gene TRBJ1-2, with D hard to call. This CDR3 is 11 amino acids long. Looked up from germline, CDR1 is SGHNT and CDR2 is YYREEE (reference sequence). The V end was cut by 0 bases, the J end by 10 bases, with 7 bases between. The CDR3 protein is CASSLGQLYTF. In DNA, the CDR3 is TGTGCCAGCAGCTTGGGACAACTCTACACCTTC.

The chain couples TRBV6-6 to TRBJ1-2, with TRBD1 matching 11 bases. The V and J ends lost 5 bases and 0 bases, in that order; junction bases with no gene match: 8. This CDR3 has 17 amino acids. The germline gives CDR1 MNHNY, CDR2 SVGAGI (reference sequence). CDR3: CASSPGTGGRANYGYTF. The CDR3 region has the DNA TGTGCCAGCAGTCCCGGGACAGGGGGGCGAGCTAACTATGGCTACACCTTC.

This chain uses TRBV19 with TRBJ1-1, with D perhaps TRBD1 (5 bases). The V and J ends lost 8 bases and 0 bases respectively, with 16 bases between them. Looked up from germline, CDR1 is LNHDA and CDR2 is SQIVND (reference sequence). The length of the CDR3 is 15 residues. The CDR3 loop reads CASGIRGGLNTEAFF. The CDR3 DNA sequence: TGTGCCAGTGGCATCCGCGGGGGTCTGAACACTGAAGCTTTCTTT.

This sequence joins TRBV4-2 and TRBJ1-3, with 7 bases identical to TRBD1. Germline V gene data show CDR1 as LGHNA and CDR2 as YNFKEQ. The J segment lost 3 bases and the V segment lost 0 bases, leaving 2 bases of the junction unmatched. This CDR3 has 15 amino acids. The DNA of the CDR3 is TGTGCCAGCAGCCAAGATGGGACAGTTGGAAACACCATATATTTT. This encodes CASSQDGTVGNTIYF.

This clone was counted a single time. V is TRBV5-1 and J is TRBJ1-1, with 11 bases lining up with TRBD1. The V gene end was trimmed by 3 bases and the J gene end by 11 bases; junction bases not matched to a gene: 9. This CDR3 has 14 residues. Germline V gene sequence: CDR1 SGHRS, CDR2 YFSETQ. The CDR3 sequence: CASSSGTGGFRAFF. DNA for the CDR3: TGCGCCAGCAGCTCAGGGACAGGGGGTTTTCGGGCTTTCTTT.

The V call is TRBV2, the J call TRBJ1-5, with TRBD1 identical over 8 bases. CDR1 SNHLY and CDR2 FYNNEI come from the germline V gene. The CDR3 has 15 residues. V shed 4 bases, J shed 6 bases, and the junction held 8 bases outside the gene matches. The CDR3 region is CASSATAGGRQPQHF. The DNA for the CDR3 is TGTGCCAGCAGTGCAACCGCAGGGGGCCGTCAGCCCCAGCATTTT.

The CDR3 here is CASSGGGADQPQHF. In DNA form, the CDR3 reads TGTGCCAGCAGCGGCGGGGGGGCCGATCAGCCCCAGCATTTT. The rearrangement joins TRBV9 to TRBJ1-5, with D perhaps matching TRBD1 (6 bases). The CDR3 covers 14 residues. Germline V CDR1 and CDR2: SGDLS, YYNGEE. Trimming cost V 3 bases and J 5 bases, with 12 bases left between them.

This chain uses TRBV10-2 with TRBJ1-2; 7 nucleotides line up with TRBD1. CDR1 is WSHSY, CDR2 SAAADI, per germline. The V segment lost 6 bases and the J segment 5 bases; nucleotides outside the gene matches: 9. The CDR3 spans 14 residues. The CDR3: CASRGGSGGYGYTF. The CDR3 DNA sequence: TGCGCCAGCAGAGGGGGCAGCGGGGGGTATGGCTACACCTTC.

The gene calls are TRBV7-3 and TRBJ2-1, with 10 bases lining up with TRBD1. Germline V lookup: CDR1 SGHTA, CDR2 FQGTGA. The CDR3 extends over 17 amino acids. Trimming cost V 4 bases and J 8 bases; bases outside gene matches: 14. As DNA, the CDR3 is TGTGCCAGCAGCTCAACCGAGCCGGGACAGGGGTACCATGAGCAGTTCTTC. This translates into CASSSTEPGQGYHEQFF. The variable domain in full, completed from reference TRBV7-3 and TRBJ2-1, reads GAGVSQTPSNKVTEKGKYVELRCDPISGHTALYWYRQSLGQGPEFLIYFQGTGAADDSGLPNDRFFAVRPEGSVSTLKIQRTERGDSAVYLCASSSTEPGQGYHEQFFGPGTRLTVL.

This sequence joins TRBV19 and TRBJ1-2, with D possibly matching TRBD1 (5 bases). Trimming removed 5 bases from V and 8 bases from J, with 15 bases in between. Per the germline V gene, CDR1 is LNHDA and CDR2 is SQIVND (reference sequence). The CDR3 runs 13 residues. The CDR3 protein is CASSPREGRGYTF. The CDR3 DNA sequence: TGTGCCAGTAGTCCCCGGGAGGGGAGGGGCTACACCTTC.

CDR3 nucleotide sequence: TGTGCCAGCAGTACCGGACAGGGAGGGATCACGGCCAAAAACATTCAGTACTTC. Translating it yields CASSTGQGGITAKNIQYF. The V gene is TRBV6-2 or TRBV6-3, the J gene TRBJ2-4; tentatively, D is TRBD1 (8 bases). Germline lookup yields CDR1 MNHEY and CDR2 SVGEGT. The CDR3 covers 18 residues. Trimming stripped 5 bases from V and 1 base from J, with 21 bases between.

The chain links TRBV4-1 to TRBJ1-1; D may be TRBD1 (6 bases). In germline, CDR1 is MGHRA, CDR2 YSYEKL. V dropped 3 bases and J dropped 7 bases, with 15 bases sitting between them. CDR3 size: 14 residues. In nucleotides, the CDR3 is TGCGCCAGCAGCCACACAGGGAAGTGGCTTGAAGCTTTCTTT. It codes for CASSHTGKWLEAFF.

This clone came up a few times. This chain links TRBV5-8 with TRBJ1-2, with D hard to call. CDR3 length equals 12 residues. Per germline, CDR1 SGHTS and CDR2 YDEGEE. V gave up 3 bases and J gave up 8 bases, with 11 bases separating them. The CDR3 DNA reads as TGTGCCAGCAGCTCTCGGGGTCGGGGCTACACCTTC. Translating gives CASSSRGRGYTF.

The chain joins TRBV7-8 to TRBJ1-6; D gene unclear. This CDR3 is 13 amino acids long. With 0 bases removed from V and 9 bases from J, the gap between germline ends came to 6 bases. CDR1 is SGHVS, CDR2 FQNEAQ, per germline. The DNA of the CDR3 is TGTGCCAGCAGCTTAGCAGCCTCTTCACCCCTCCACTTT. The encoded protein is CASSLAASSPLHF.

The chain has TRBV5-1 and TRBJ2-3; TRBD1 might be the D (6 bases). This CDR3 contains 15 residues. Trimming left V 0 bases short and J 3 bases short, with 11 bases between. Germline V lookup: CDR1 SGHRS, CDR2 YFSETQ. CDR3 nucleotide sequence: TGCGCCAGCAGCTTGGAAAGGCAGGGGACAGATACGCAGTATTTT. Its protein is CASSLERQGTDTQYF.

This chain uses TRBV3-1 (or the pseudogene TRBV3-2) with TRBJ1-1, with D possibly being TRBD1 (5 bases). Germline V gene lookup returns CDR1 LGHDT and CDR2 YNNKEL (reference sequence). CDR3 length: 18 residues. The V end was cut by 4 bases, the J end by 4 bases, with 25 bases between. In DNA form, the CDR3 reads TGTGCCAGCAGCCGAACGCGGCTGGTGGGGCTGGTGGTCACTGAAGCTTTCTTT. Protein product: CASSRTRLVGLVVTEAFF.

The chain couples TRBV6-5 to TRBJ2-5; D is perhaps TRBD1 (6 bases). CDR1 and CDR2 (germline): MNHEY, SVGAGI. This CDR3 has 14 amino acids. Trimming left V 6 bases short and J 4 bases short, with 15 bases between. The CDR3 spells CASSSPGGRETQYF. In nucleotides, the CDR3 is TGTGCCAGCAGCTCCCCTGGGGGCCGAGAGACCCAGTACTTC.

This chain connects TRBV5-5 to TRBJ1-4; 8 positions match TRBD1. From germline, CDR1 is SGHKS and CDR2 YYEKEE (reference sequence). This CDR3 contains 17 residues. With V trimmed by 4 bases and J by 4 bases, 12 bases remained unmatched. This chain's CDR3 is CASSLGQAHPDNEKLFF. The CDR3 nucleotides read TGTGCCAGCAGCCTGGGACAGGCCCATCCGGATAATGAAAAACTGTTTTTT.

The V gene is TRBV18, the J gene TRBJ1-1, with D perhaps TRBD1 (5 bases). The CDR3 spans 16 residues. The V gene lost 3 bases and the J gene lost 2 bases, with 16 bases spanning the gap. Germline V gives CDR1 KGHSH, CDR2 LQKENI. This CDR3 reads CASSPRWGEGNTEAFF. The CDR3 DNA is TGTGCCAGCTCACCGCGATGGGGGGAGGGCAACACTGAAGCTTTCTTT. Combining the CDR3 with reference TRBV18 and TRBJ1-1 gives the whole variable domain NAGVMQNPRHLVRRRGQEARLRCSPMKGHSHVYWYRQLPEEGLKFMVYLQKENIIDESGMPKERFSAEFPKEGPSILRIQQVVRGDSAAYFCASSPRWGEGNTEAFFGQGTRLTVV.

As DNA, the CDR3 is TGTGCCAGCAGGGGGGACAGGTGGAACACCGGGGAGCTGTTTTTT. Residues: CASRGDRWNTGELFF. V usage is TRBV2 and J usage is TRBJ2-2; 8 bases are shared with TRBD1. The CDR3 spans 15 residues. J was trimmed by 1 base and V by 6 bases; bases with no gene match: 4. CDR1 SNHLY and CDR2 FYNNEI come from the germline V gene.

The rearrangement links TRBV19 to TRBJ2-1, with a tentative D call TRBD1 (6 bases). Trimming cost V 3 bases and J 1 base, with 10 bases left between them. This CDR3 is built from 15 residues. Germline V lookup: CDR1 LNHDA, CDR2 SQIVND (reference sequence). In nucleotides, the CDR3 is TGTGCCAGTAGTATTACTAGGGGGTCCTACAATGAGCAGTTCTTC. This codes for CASSITRGSYNEQFF.